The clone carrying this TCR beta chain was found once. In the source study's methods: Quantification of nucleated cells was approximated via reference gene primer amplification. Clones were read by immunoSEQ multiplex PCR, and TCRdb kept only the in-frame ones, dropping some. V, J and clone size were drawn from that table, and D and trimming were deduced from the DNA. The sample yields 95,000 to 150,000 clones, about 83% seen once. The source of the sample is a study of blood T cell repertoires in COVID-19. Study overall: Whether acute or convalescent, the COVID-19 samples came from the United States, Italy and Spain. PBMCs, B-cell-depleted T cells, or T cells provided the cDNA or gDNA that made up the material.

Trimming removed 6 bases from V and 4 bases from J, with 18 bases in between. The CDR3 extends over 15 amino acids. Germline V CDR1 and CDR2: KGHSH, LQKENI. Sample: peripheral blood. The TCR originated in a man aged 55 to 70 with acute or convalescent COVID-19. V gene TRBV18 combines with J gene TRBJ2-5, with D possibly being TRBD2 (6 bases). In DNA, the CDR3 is TGTGCCAGCTCGGAAACGCGGGATTTGACAGAGACCCAGTACTTC. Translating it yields CASSETRDLTETQYF.